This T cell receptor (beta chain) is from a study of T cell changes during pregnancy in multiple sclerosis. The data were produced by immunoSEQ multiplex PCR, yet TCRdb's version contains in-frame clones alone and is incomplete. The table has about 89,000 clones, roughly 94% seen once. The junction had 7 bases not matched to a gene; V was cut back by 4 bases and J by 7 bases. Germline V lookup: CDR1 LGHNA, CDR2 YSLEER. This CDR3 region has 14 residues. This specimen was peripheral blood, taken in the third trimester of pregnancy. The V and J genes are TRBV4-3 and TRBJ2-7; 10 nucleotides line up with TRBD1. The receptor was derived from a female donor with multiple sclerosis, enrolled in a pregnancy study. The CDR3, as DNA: TGCGCCAGCAGCCGGGGACAGGGGCCAGGGGAGCAGTACTTC. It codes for CASSRGQGPGEQYF.